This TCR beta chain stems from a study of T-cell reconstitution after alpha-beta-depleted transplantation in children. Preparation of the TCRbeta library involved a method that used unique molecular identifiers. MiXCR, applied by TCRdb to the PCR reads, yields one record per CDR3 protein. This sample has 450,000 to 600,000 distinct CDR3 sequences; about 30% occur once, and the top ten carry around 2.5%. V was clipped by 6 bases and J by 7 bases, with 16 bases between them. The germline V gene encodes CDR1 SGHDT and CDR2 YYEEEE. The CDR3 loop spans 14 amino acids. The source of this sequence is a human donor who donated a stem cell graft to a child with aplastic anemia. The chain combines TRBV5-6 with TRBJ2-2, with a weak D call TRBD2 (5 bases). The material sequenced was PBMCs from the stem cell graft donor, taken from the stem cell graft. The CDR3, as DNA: TGTGCCAGCAAGCTGGGGAGAGCTCACGGGGAGCTGTTTTTT. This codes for CASKLGRAHGELFF.